The sequence of this T cell receptor (beta chain) was determined in a study of Tregs in tolerant kidney transplant recipients. Regarding the study as a whole: The small number of patients limits these findings pending further validation. Donor-specific Treg expansion exceeded global Treg expansion in tolerant patients, suggesting antigen drive.

Assay used: immunoSEQ multiplex PCR; TCRdb lists only in-frame clones, some missing. This table holds 80,000 or so clones, roughly nine tenths found once. Mixed chimerism was transient after nonmyeloablative marrow transplants from related graft donors. Comments on this clone: Its antigen is unknown.

CDR3 length: 15 residues. Trimming removed 7 bases from V and 5 bases from J, with 23 bases in between. The germline gives CDR1 SQVTM, CDR2 ANQGSEA. V is TRBV29-1 and J is TRBJ1-1; maybe TRBD1 (5 bases). The specimen comprised CD4+ T cells from blood (PBMCs), sampled 24 months after the transplant. The receptor was derived from a human patient who received a combined kidney and bone marrow transplant. Some T cells could come from the graft donor. The CDR3 loop is CSGSWGDLIVTEAFF. The CDR3 nucleotides are TGCAGCGGATCCTGGGGGGACCTTATCGTAACTGAAGCTTTCTTT.